Listed below are T cell receptor beta chains from one sample, sequenced in a study of identical twins. TCRdb re-called the 5' RACE reads with MiXCR, one entry per CDR3 protein. This repertoire shows 450,000 to 650,000 distinct CDR3 sequences, about 16% found once; its top ten account for about 0.4%. This sample was shared with a second study, whose subject was yellow fever vaccine responses in identical twins.

The sequencing input was CD4+ T cells sorted from blood. The receptors shown here come from a woman under 30 in good health. The CDR3 runs from the conserved cysteine through the conserved F or W. Fields, in order: J gene, V gene, D gene, clone size, CDR3 protein, CDR3 DNA. D genes are given only for firm matches. Rows may omit the clone size; those that give it use once, few, many or a size class.

j_gene: TRBJ2-1; v_gene: TRBV5-1; d_gene: TRBD1; abundance: -; CDR3aa: CASSTGTGANEQFF; CDR3nt: TGCGCCAGCAGCACTGGGACAGGGGCGAATGAGCAGTTCTTC
j_gene: TRBJ2-3; v_gene: TRBV5-6; d_gene: TRBD2; abundance: -; CDR3aa: CASSLPSGRYPDTQYF; CDR3nt: TGTGCCAGCAGCTTGCCTAGCGGGAGGTACCCAGATACGCAGTATTTT
j_gene: TRBJ1-2; v_gene: TRBV6-6; d_gene: -; abundance: -; CDR3aa: CASRAAGDYGYTF; CDR3nt: TGTGCCAGCAGGGCCGCAGGGGACTATGGCTACACCTTC
j_gene: TRBJ2-3; v_gene: TRBV7-2; d_gene: -; abundance: -; CDR3aa: CASSLAVATTSTDTQYF; CDR3nt: TGTGCCAGCAGCTTAGCCGTGGCTACAACTAGCACAGATACGCAGTATTTT
j_gene: TRBJ2-1; v_gene: TRBV12-3/TRBV12-4; d_gene: -; abundance: few; CDR3aa: CASSWLTGYYNEQFF; CDR3nt: TGTGCCAGCAGTTGGTTAACAGGGTACTACAATGAGCAGTTCTTC
j_gene: TRBJ1-1; v_gene: TRBV20-1; d_gene: -; abundance: -; CDR3aa: CKAGVGTEAFF; CDR3nt: TGCAAGGCAGGGGTTGGAACTGAAGCTTTCTTT
j_gene: TRBJ1-1; v_gene: TRBV12-3/TRBV12-4; d_gene: -; abundance: few; CDR3aa: CASSFNPTSEAFF; CDR3nt: TGTGCCAGCAGTTTTAACCCTACCTCTGAAGCTTTCTTT
j_gene: TRBJ2-5; v_gene: TRBV20-1; d_gene: TRBD1; abundance: few; CDR3aa: CSARVHGDRGLVETQYF; CDR3nt: TGCAGTGCTAGAGTCCATGGGGACAGGGGGCTCGTTGAGACCCAGTACTTC
j_gene: TRBJ2-4; v_gene: TRBV5-1; d_gene: TRBD2; abundance: once; CDR3aa: CASSLRTSGGIQYF; CDR3nt: TGCGCCAGCAGCCTAAGGACTAGCGGAGGGATTCAGTACTTC
j_gene: TRBJ1-4; v_gene: TRBV12-3/TRBV12-4; d_gene: -; abundance: -; CDR3aa: CASSLGGLENEKLFF; CDR3nt: TGTGCCAGCAGTTTAGGCGGGCTAGAAAATGAAAAACTGTTTTTT